The rows below give T cell receptor beta chains drawn from one sample of a study of T cell responses to AZD1222 COVID-19 vaccine. Only in-frame clones appear in the TCRdb table, and some are missing; sequencing was by immunoSEQ multiplex PCR. Among 93,000 or so clones listed, around 91% were seen once. The material sequenced was peripheral blood, taken on day 0 of AZD1222 vaccination. The source of these receptors is an adult in good health. CDR3s include the opening cysteine and the closing phenylalanine or tryptophan. A D gene is named only where the DNA matches it firmly. Only part of the rows carry a size: once, few, many, or a class if the clone is expanded.

v_gene,d_gene,j_gene,abundance,CDR3aa,CDR3nt
TRBV27,.,TRBJ1-2,.,CATGREPNYGYTF,TGTGCCACGGGCCGGGAACCTAACTATGGCTACACCTTC
TRBV2,TRBD2,TRBJ2-3,.,CASRPRLAGGQDTQYF,TGTGCCAGCAGGCCCAGACTAGCGGGAGGGCAAGATACGCAGTATTTT
TRBV5-1,TRBD2,TRBJ2-2,.,CASSFQASGPRGNTGELFF,TGCGCCAGCAGCTTTCAAGCTAGCGGGCCCCGGGGGAACACCGGGGAGCTGTTTTTT
TRBV9,TRBD2,TRBJ2-1,.,CASSSFREGRNNEQFF,TGTGCCAGCAGCTCGTTCCGGGAGGGCCGGAACAATGAGCAGTTCTTC
TRBV6-5,.,TRBJ2-7,.,CATRDTTYEQYF,TGTGCCACCAGGGACACTACCTACGAGCAGTACTTC
TRBV9,.,TRBJ2-3,once,CASRDPGTDTQYF,TGTGCCAGCAGGGATCCAGGCACAGATACGCAGTATTTT
TRBV3-1/TRBV3-2,.,TRBJ2-7,.,CASSGQGYEQYF,TGTGCCAGCAGCGGTCAGGGTTACGAGCAGTACTTC
TRBV11-2,.,TRBJ2-2,.,CASSLMGGTEELFF,TGTGCCAGCAGCTTAATGGGGGGCACGGAGGAGCTGTTTTTT
TRBV13,.,TRBJ1-1,.,CASSFRRELTEAFF,TGTGCCAGCAGCTTTCGCCGGGAACTCACTGAAGCTTTCTTT
TRBV28,TRBD2,TRBJ2-7,.,CASSLVSSGREEQYF,TGTGCCAGCAGCTTGGTCTCTAGCGGGAGAGAGGAGCAGTACTTC
TRBV7-2,TRBD2,TRBJ2-2,.,CASSQSGLAGTTGELFF,TGTGCCAGCAGCCAAAGTGGACTAGCGGGTACCACCGGGGAGCTGTTTTTT
TRBV7-2,.,TRBJ1-2,.,CASSLADSNYGYTF,TGTGCCAGCAGCTTAGCGGACAGTAACTATGGCTACACCTTC
TRBV21-1,.,TRBJ2-1,.,CASSKRGQGKAYNEQFF,TGTGCCAGCAGCAAAAGGGGACAGGGGAAAGCCTACAATGAGCAGTTCTTC
TRBV24-1,TRBD2,TRBJ2-3,once,CATSGVKGTSAQGATDTQYF,TGTGCCACCAGTGGGGTTAAAGGGACTAGCGCCCAGGGGGCCACAGATACGCAGTATTTT
TRBV7-2,TRBD1,TRBJ1-6,.,CASSLAGRGNSPLHF,TGTGCCAGCAGCTTAGCCGGCAGGGGGAATTCACCCCTCCACTTT
TRBV6-5,.,TRBJ2-2,.,CASSSHGRRNTGELFF,TGTGCCAGCAGTTCGCATGGTAGGCGGAACACCGGGGAGCTGTTTTTT
TRBV9,.,TRBJ2-1,.,CASSRNSGDMDNEQFF,TGTGCCAGCAGCAGGAATTCAGGGGATATGGACAATGAGCAGTTCTTC
TRBV18,TRBD1,TRBJ2-7,.,CASSPPGQTYEQYF,TGTGCCAGCTCACCACCGGGACAGACATACGAGCAGTACTTC
TRBV5-6,.,TRBJ2-2,.,CASSLNGELFF,TGTGCCAGCAGCTTGAACGGGGAGCTGTTTTTT
TRBV5-1,.,TRBJ2-1,.,CASSFTGFNEQFF,TGCGCCAGCAGCTTTACAGGGTTCAATGAGCAGTTCTTC
TRBV21-1,.,TRBJ2-7,.,CASGGRQGDSYEQYF,TGTGCCAGCGGAGGGAGGCAGGGGGACTCCTACGAGCAGTACTTC
TRBV3-1/TRBV3-2,TRBD2,TRBJ2-2,.,CASSQVAGLTGELFF,TGTGCCAGCAGCCAAGTAGCGGGACTCACCGGGGAGCTGTTTTTT
TRBV11-1,.,TRBJ1-1,.,CASSLSGVGNTEAFF,TGTGCCAGCAGCTTATCGGGGGTTGGAAACACTGAAGCTTTCTTT
TRBV10-3,.,TRBJ1-1,.,CAISERGANTEAFF,TGTGCCATCAGTGAGCGGGGGGCGAACACTGAAGCTTTCTTT
TRBV2,.,TRBJ1-4,.,CASSEALTVGEKLFF,TGTGCCAGCAGTGAAGCGCTTACCGTGGGTGAAAAACTGTTTTTT
TRBV15,.,TRBJ2-5,.,CATSQYVGRETQYF,TGTGCCACCAGCCAGTACGTAGGACGAGAGACCCAGTACTTC
TRBV30,.,TRBJ1-3,.,CAWKGSGGLTGNTIYF,TGTGCCTGGAAGGGTTCGGGGGGCCTTACTGGAAACACCATATATTTT
TRBV7-6,.,TRBJ2-1,medium-sized,CASSLGIYNEQFF,TGTGCCAGCAGCTTAGGGATTTACAATGAGCAGTTCTTC
TRBV24-1,.,TRBJ2-3,.,CATSELTDTQYF,TGTGCCACCAGTGAATTAACAGATACGCAGTATTTT
TRBV6-6,.,TRBJ1-1,.,CASSTQEQNTEAFF,TGTGCCAGCAGTACACAGGAGCAGAACACTGAAGCTTTCTTT
TRBV20-1,TRBD2,TRBJ2-7,once,CSASVASGRGEQYF,TGCAGTGCTAGTGTGGCTAGCGGGAGAGGGGAGCAGTACTTC
TRBV19,.,TRBJ1-5,once,CASRVGNQPQHF,TGTGCCAGTAGAGTAGGCAATCAGCCCCAGCATTTT
TRBV19,.,TRBJ2-7,.,CASSMAGDGNYEQYF,TGTGCCAGTAGTATGGCCGGGGACGGCAACTACGAGCAGTACTTC
TRBV19,TRBD1,TRBJ2-7,.,CASSMDRGRDEQYF,TGTGCCAGTAGTATGGACAGGGGACGCGACGAGCAGTACTTC
TRBV7-9,.,TRBJ1-5,.,CASSLTENSNQPQHF,TGTGCCAGCAGCTTGACTGAGAATAGCAATCAGCCCCAGCATTTT
TRBV4-2,.,TRBJ1-1,.,CASSQDPVQPLGTEAFF,TGTGCCAGCAGCCAAGATCCGGTACAGCCGCTTGGCACTGAAGCTTTCTTT
TRBV3-1/TRBV3-2,TRBD2,TRBJ2-7,.,CASSRGRAYEQYF,TGTGCCAGCAGCCGTGGGAGGGCCTACGAGCAGTACTTC
TRBV28,TRBD1,TRBJ1-2,.,CASSSAGTANYGYTF,TGTGCCAGCAGTTCAGCCGGGACAGCTAACTATGGCTACACCTTC
TRBV11-1,TRBD1,TRBJ2-7,.,CASSFRQGDYEQYF,TGTGCCAGCAGCTTCCGACAGGGGGACTACGAGCAGTACTTC
TRBV7-2,.,TRBJ2-7,.,CASSYPSNGEQYF,TGTGCCAGCAGCTACCCCTCTAACGGCGAGCAGTACTTC
TRBV30,TRBD2,TRBJ2-1,.,CAWSVQGLGGNEQFF,TGTGCCTGGAGTGTACAGGGACTAGGGGGGAATGAGCAGTTCTTC
TRBV28,.,TRBJ1-1,.,CASSGLLHGGTEAFF,TGTGCCAGCAGCGGCCTACTACACGGGGGGACTGAAGCTTTCTTT
TRBV5-1,TRBD1,TRBJ2-1,.,CASIETGGKDEQFF,TGCGCCAGCATCGAGACAGGGGGCAAGGATGAGCAGTTCTTC
TRBV18,.,TRBJ2-7,.,CASSPRDSATPMYEQYF,TGTGCCAGCTCACCTCGGGATTCGGCAACCCCAATGTACGAGCAGTACTTC
TRBV18,.,TRBJ2-7,.,CASSPGTSSSYEQYF,TGTGCCAGCTCACCCGGGACGTCCAGCTCCTACGAGCAGTACTTC
TRBV6-1,.,TRBJ1-2,.,CASSEDPDKIYGYTF,TGTGCCAGCAGTGAAGACCCTGACAAGATCTATGGCTACACCTTC
TRBV27,.,TRBJ1-6,.,CASSTGPGSSYNSPLHF,TGTGCCAGCAGTACTGGTCCGGGGAGCTCCTATAATTCACCCCTCCACTTT
TRBV18,.,TRBJ2-5,.,CASSPPLWAEGTSLETQYF,TGTGCCAGCTCACCACCTTTATGGGCAGAAGGCACCTCCCTGGAGACCCAGTACTTC
TRBV18,.,TRBJ1-1,.,CASSPRQLNTEAFF,TGTGCCAGCTCACCACGGCAGTTGAACACTGAAGCTTTCTTT
TRBV7-2,.,TRBJ2-1,.,CASSLEWGNEQFF,TGTGCCAGCAGCTTAGAATGGGGTAATGAGCAGTTCTTC
TRBV12-3/TRBV12-4,.,TRBJ2-2,.,CASRKGAGELFF,TGTGCCAGCCGGAAGGGGGCCGGGGAGCTGTTTTTT
TRBV12-3/TRBV12-4,.,TRBJ1-1,once,CASSFDRNTEAFF,TGTGCCAGCAGTTTCGACAGGAACACTGAAGCTTTCTTT
TRBV5-4,.,TRBJ2-3,.,CASSGGLPSTDTQYF,TGTGCCAGCAGCGGGGGACTTCCAAGCACAGATACGCAGTATTTT
TRBV28,TRBD2,TRBJ2-5,few,CASSPRGAGEETQYF,TGTGCCAGCAGTCCCCGAGGAGCGGGAGAGGAGACCCAGTACTTC
TRBV3-1/TRBV3-2,TRBD1,TRBJ1-1,.,CASSQVELLGQGLNTEAFF,TGTGCCAGCAGCCAAGTGGAACTTCTGGGACAGGGATTAAACACTGAAGCTTTCTTT
TRBV2,TRBD2,TRBJ2-3,.,CASKGTSGQDTQYF,TGTGCCAGCAAAGGGACTAGCGGGCAAGATACGCAGTATTTT
TRBV4-1,TRBD1,TRBJ2-5,.,CASSQESTGYSGQETQYF,TGCGCCAGCAGCCAAGAGTCGACAGGGTATTCTGGGCAAGAGACCCAGTACTTC
TRBV7-3,.,TRBJ2-5,.,CASSSSGGKWETQYF,TGTGCCAGCAGCTCGTCCGGAGGGAAGTGGGAGACCCAGTACTTC
TRBV6-5,TRBD2,TRBJ2-5,.,CASTPGRDGGETQYF,TGTGCCAGCACCCCAGGGAGGGACGGTGGGGAGACCCAGTACTTC
TRBV10-3,.,TRBJ2-1,.,CAISERESSDEQFF,TGTGCCATCAGTGAACGGGAGAGCTCGGATGAGCAGTTCTTC